Below, 30 T cell receptor beta chains from the same sample are listed, as sequenced in a study of T cells in Graves' hyperthyroidism and ophthalmopathy. The TCR beta CDR3 regions underwent amplification using RNA transcripts as the source. First-round RT-PCR targeting the TCR CDR3 was performed with the HTBI primer set. Each CDR3 protein is one row after TCRdb ran MiXCR on the multiplex PCR reads. Seen here are hundreds of thousands of distinct CDR3 sequences, roughly 17% observed once, and the top ten hold 15% to 20%. Input material: blood. The origin of the receptors is a young woman with Graves' hyperthyroidism.

The rearrangement links TRBV4-3 to TRBJ1-2, with D uncertain. The CDR3 has 15 residues. V was cut by 0 bases and J by 4 bases, with 12 bases left in between. Germline V gene data show CDR1 as LGHNA and CDR2 as YSLEER. CDR3: CASSQDQGSLYGYTF. The DNA of the CDR3 is TGCGCCAGCAGCCAAGATCAAGGTTCCCTCTATGGCTACACCTTC.

This clonotype was counted at least ten times. This chain connects TRBV6-1 to TRBJ1-1; D possibly corresponds to TRBD1 (5 bases). The CDR3 has 14 residues. Germline loops: CDR1 MNHNS, CDR2 SASEGT. V was pared by 4 bases and J by 0 bases, with 9 bases between. The CDR3 bases are TGTGCCAGCAGTGCCGGGACTGTGAACACTGAAGCTTTCTTT. It codes for CASSAGTVNTEAFF.

At least ten counts were recorded for this clonotype. This chain joins TRBV20-1 and TRBJ2-7, with 8 bases that match TRBD1. Germline CDR1 and CDR2: DFQATT and SNEGSKA (reference sequence). The CDR3 totals 13 residues. V trimming: 6 bases; J trimming: 5 bases; junction bases outside the gene matches: 9. The CDR3 reads CSARGTGFHEQYF. In nucleotides, the CDR3 is TGCAGTGCCCGAGGGACAGGTTTCCACGAGCAGTACTTC.

On this clonotype: This may come from a read error, since a much larger clone is one base off. The rearrangement links TRBV5-1 to TRBJ2-3; D is possibly TRBD1 (5 bases). CDR3 length equals 15 residues. V lost 4 bases to trimming and J lost 4 bases, with 16 bases between them. Germline CDR1 SGHRS, CDR2 YFSETQ. CDR3 in DNA: TGCGCCAGCAGCCTACAGGTTAAAGCCGCAGATACGCAGTATTTT. This encodes CASSLQVKAADTQYF.

J is TRBJ2-7 and V is TRBV6-1, with D unresolved. The CDR3 runs 13 residues. V was trimmed by 6 bases and J by 3 bases, leaving 12 bases between them. CDR1 and CDR2 from the germline V gene are MNHNS and SASEGT. CDR3 sequence: CASRRSANYEQYF. The CDR3 nucleotides are TGTGCCAGCAGAAGGTCGGCCAACTACGAGCAGTACTTC.

A few counts support this clonotype. This rearrangement joins TRBV5-4 to TRBJ1-1; no clear D. Germline lookup yields CDR1 SGHNT and CDR2 YYREEE (reference sequence). The CDR3 is made up of 14 amino acids. Trimming left V 3 bases short and J 1 base short, with 10 bases between. CDR3 bases: TGTGCCAGCAGCTCTGACACTACGAACACTGAAGCTTTCTTT. It encodes CASSSDTTNTEAFF.

The chain uses TRBV4-2 and TRBJ2-3, with 10 bases that match TRBD1. V gave up 3 bases and J gave up 5 bases; unmatched junction bases: 11. CDR1 is LGHNA and CDR2 is YNFKEQ in the germline V gene. The length of the CDR3 is 17 residues. CDR3 in amino acids: CASSHGTGAFVKDTQYF. The CDR3 bases are TGTGCCAGCAGCCACGGGACAGGGGCCTTTGTTAAAGATACGCAGTATTTT.

As regards this clonotype: This may be a read error, as it is one base from a much larger clone. The J gene is TRBJ1-1, the V gene TRBV7-3; D gene unclear. The V end lost 5 bases, the J end lost 3 bases, and 13 bases lay between the germline ends. Germline assignment: CDR1 SGHTA and CDR2 FQGTGA. The CDR3 totals 14 residues. The CDR3 loop is CASSAGRVDTEAFF. CDR3 bases: TGTGCCAGCAGCGCAGGACGGGTTGACACTGAAGCTTTCTTT.

This clonotype was detected a few times. The chain links TRBV25-1 to TRBJ2-7; 8 bases match TRBD2. Losses at the gene ends were 4 bases for V and 1 base for J; bases not matched to a gene: 6. The CDR3 is 15 amino acids. Germline CDR1 is MGHDK and CDR2 is SYGVNS. The DNA for the CDR3 is TGTGCCAGCAGTGGCCTAGCGGGTGGTTCCTACGAGCAGTACTTC. Its translation is CASSGLAGGSYEQYF.

In its sample, this clonotype was seen many times. The J gene is TRBJ2-7, the V gene TRBV30; tentatively, D is TRBD2 (5 bases). Trimming stripped 3 bases from V and 4 bases from J, with 16 bases between. The CDR3 length is 14 residues. Germline loops: CDR1 GTSNPN, CDR2 SVGIG (reference sequence). In DNA form, the CDR3 reads TGTGCCTGGAGCTCGAGGGCAGGAGCTTACGAGCAGTACTTC. Translated, it gives CAWSSRAGAYEQYF.

This clonotype was counted at least ten times. The V and J genes are TRBV3-1 and TRBJ2-1; D gene uncertain. CDR3 length equals 15 residues. V was shortened by 6 bases and J by 0 bases, with 12 bases between the two germline ends. CDR1 is LGHDT, CDR2 YNNKEL, per germline (reference sequence). The CDR3 nucleotides are TGTGCCAGCAGTCAATTACGGAGCTCCTACAATGAGCAGTTCTTC. Its translation is CASSQLRSSYNEQFF.

There are many counts of this clonotype. The chain is built from TRBV20-1 and TRBJ2-1, with 10 nucleotides matching TRBD2. Germline CDR1 and CDR2: DFQATT and SNEGSKA (reference sequence). The CDR3 is 15 amino acids. V was clipped by 2 bases and J by 8 bases; unmatched bases: 9. The CDR3: CSARSLAGGWDEQFF. The CDR3 DNA follows: TGCAGTGCTAGAAGTTTAGCGGGGGGTTGGGATGAGCAGTTCTTC.

The V call is TRBV5-1, the J call TRBJ1-6; possible D gene TRBD1, 5 bases. V gave up 4 bases and J gave up 6 bases, with 14 bases separating them. This CDR3 contains 15 residues. Germline CDR1 SGHRS, CDR2 YFSETQ. The CDR3 DNA reads as TGCGCCAGCAGCGGGACCGGGACGGCTAATTCACCCCTCCACTTT. It translates to CASSGTGTANSPLHF. The entire variable domain, with the rest obtained from reference TRBV5-1 and TRBJ1-6, is as follows: KAGVTQTPRYLIKTRGQQVTLSCSPISGHRSVSWYQQTPGQGLQFLFEYFSETQRNKGNFPGRFSGRQFSNSRSEMNVSTLELGDSALYLCASSGTGTANSPLHFGNGTRLTVT.

The chain combines TRBV10-3 with TRBJ2-1; TRBD2 aligns across 14 bases. The CDR3 has 19 residues. From germline, CDR1 is ENHRY and CDR2 SYGVKD. The V segment lost 4 bases and the J segment 1 base; nucleotides outside the gene matches: 9. CDR3 protein: CAISAEGLAGDRSYNEQFF. Written as DNA, the CDR3 is TGTGCCATCAGTGCGGAGGGACTAGCGGGAGATCGATCCTACAATGAGCAGTTCTTC.

This clonotype occurred many times. The chain recombines TRBV11-2 with TRBJ1-4; 7 bases align to TRBD1. Germline CDR1 SGHAT, CDR2 FQNNGV. This CDR3 is 14 amino acids long. V lost 4 bases to trimming and J lost 7 bases; unmatched junction nucleotides: 6. The DNA of the CDR3 is TGTGCCAGCAGCTCACCGGACAGGTTTGAAAAACTGTTTTTT. Amino acid sequence: CASSSPDRFEKLFF.

The V call is TRBV7-9, the J call TRBJ1-4; D gene ambiguous. The V end lost 5 bases, the J end lost 3 bases, and 13 bases lay between the germline ends. Germline CDR1 and CDR2: SEHNR and FQNEAQ (reference sequence). CDR3 size: 15 residues. The CDR3 nucleotides read TGTGCCAGCAGCCCCCCTGGACGGTCTAATGAAAAACTGTTTTTT. As protein: CASSPPGRSNEKLFF.

V is TRBV18 and J is TRBJ1-2, with D uncertain. Germline values: CDR1 KGHSH, CDR2 LQKENI. The CDR3 extends over 13 amino acids. V lost 3 bases and J 7 bases, leaving 12 bases between the germline ends. CDR3 region: CASSPQASTGYTF. CDR3 coding DNA: TGTGCCAGCTCACCCCAAGCGAGTACTGGCTACACCTTC.

The DNA for the CDR3 is TGTGCCAGCAGTGCTAGCGGGGGCAGACCCTACGAGCAGTACTTC. Protein: CASSASGGRPYEQYF. The V gene is TRBV6-2 or TRBV6-3, the J gene TRBJ2-7; 10 bases map to TRBD2. The CDR3 has 15 amino acids. In germline, CDR1 is MNHEY, CDR2 SVGEGT. The V gene end was trimmed by 5 bases and the J gene end by 2 bases; junction bases not matched to a gene: 6.

This clonotype was seen a handful of times. This chain links TRBV12-5 with TRBJ2-1; 8 bases are shared with TRBD1. Germline V lookup: CDR1 LGHNT, CDR2 FRNRAP. The CDR3 runs 15 residues. V was clipped by 6 bases and J by 7 bases; unmatched bases: 11. The CDR3 here is CASGAGTGLGNEQFF. The CDR3 nucleotides are TGTGCTAGTGGAGCCGGGACAGGTTTGGGGAATGAGCAGTTCTTC.

This clonotype has a handful of counts. The rearrangement links TRBV12-3 or TRBV12-4 to TRBJ2-7; 8 bases agree with TRBD2. CDR3 length: 14 amino acids. The V gene end was trimmed by 5 bases and the J gene end by 4 bases; junction bases not matched to a gene: 7. This CDR3 is CASSPRGGAYEQYF. CDR3 sequence (DNA): TGTGCCAGCAGTCCCCGGGGGGGAGCGTACGAGCAGTACTTC.

This clonotype was seen a few times. The chain links TRBV6-2 or TRBV6-3 to TRBJ2-1, with unresolved D. Germline V gene sequence: CDR1 MNHEY, CDR2 SVGEGT. There are 14 residues in the CDR3. Trimming cost V 6 bases and J 1 base, with 10 bases left between them. The CDR3 region is CASRLIASYNEQFF. The CDR3, as DNA: TGTGCCAGCAGACTCATCGCTTCCTACAATGAGCAGTTCTTC.

This clonotype came up a few times. This chain joins TRBV11-2 and TRBJ1-6, with D perhaps matching TRBD1 (5 bases). The CDR3 totals 15 residues. CDR1 and CDR2 (germline): SGHAT, FQNNGV. V lost 4 bases to trimming and J lost 0 bases, with 7 bases between them. CDR3 residues: CASSSGNSYNSPLHF. In DNA, the CDR3 is TGTGCCAGCAGCTCAGGGAACTCCTATAATTCACCCCTCCACTTT.

The sample holds many counts of this clonotype. The gene calls are TRBV6-2 or TRBV6-3 and TRBJ2-1, with D possibly TRBD2 on 5 matching bases. The V end was cut by 5 bases, the J end by 9 bases, with 20 bases between. The V gene's germline CDR1 is MNHEY and CDR2 SVGEGT. This CDR3 region has 15 residues. CDR3 residues: CASSPPSDAAGEQFF. The CDR3 DNA reads as TGTGCCAGCAGTCCTCCGTCGGATGCCGCGGGTGAGCAGTTCTTC.

This clonotype has just a few counts. The V gene is TRBV10-3, the J gene TRBJ2-7; D gene uncertain. V lost 3 bases and J lost 1, with 4 bases in between. Germline CDR1 and CDR2: ENHRY and SYGVKD. This CDR3 comprises 12 residues. CDR3 nucleotide sequence: TGTGCCATCAGTGATCAGTCCTACGAGCAGTACTTC. The encoded protein is CAISDQSYEQYF.

The chain employs TRBV19 and TRBJ2-5, with no clear D. The CDR3 consists of 19 residues. The V end was cut by 1 base, the J end by 1 base, with 22 bases between. Germline V gene lookup returns CDR1 LNHDA and CDR2 SQIVND (reference sequence). The CDR3, as DNA: TGTGCCAGTAGTATAGCTCCCAGGACCCAATATCCCCTCCAAGAGACCCAGTACTTC. It specifies CASSIAPRTQYPLQETQYF.

The CDR3: CATGEGPNTEAFF. The CDR3 coding sequence is TGTGCCACCGGGGAGGGTCCGAACACTGAAGCTTTCTTT. The gene calls are TRBV6-4 and TRBJ1-1; D gene ambiguous. V lost 10 bases and J lost 1, with 13 bases in between. In germline, CDR1 is MRHNA, CDR2 SNTAGT. This CDR3 comprises 13 residues.

The chain couples TRBV12-3 or TRBV12-4 to TRBJ2-5; D perhaps matches TRBD2 (8 bases). The CDR3 has 20 amino acids. V was pared by 8 bases and J by 5 bases, with 36 bases between. The CDR3 protein is CASDEGTSSSDTQGQETQYF. For the CDR3, the DNA is TGTGCCAGCGACGAGGGGACTAGTTCTTCAGATACGCAGGGACAGGAGACCCAGTACTTC.

This clonotype was seen a handful of times. J is TRBJ2-2 and V is TRBV7-2; possible D gene TRBD2, 6 bases. Germline CDR1 SGHTA, CDR2 FQGNSA. The CDR3 extends over 16 amino acids. Trimming left V 5 bases short and J 4 bases short, with 17 bases between. In DNA form, the CDR3 reads TGTGCCAGCAGCCGTTTCACGGGAGTGGCCACCGGGGAGCTGTTTTTT. Protein product: CASSRFTGVATGELFF.

V is TRBV9 and J is TRBJ1-1; possible D gene TRBD1, 6 bases. Germline V gene lookup returns CDR1 SGDLS and CDR2 YYNGEE. V dropped 6 bases and J dropped 4 bases, with 16 bases sitting between them. The CDR3 is 14 amino acids. CDR3 bases: TGTGCCAGCACGAGGGGGGGCAAGGGCACTGAAGCTTTCTTT. Translated: CASTRGGKGTEAFF.

This clonotype was counted ten times or more. The gene calls are TRBV5-6 and TRBJ2-1; 7 bases line up with TRBD1. The CDR3 consists of 16 residues. Trimming at V came to 6 bases and at J to 4 bases, leaving 13 bases not matched to a gene. The V gene's germline CDR1 is SGHDT and CDR2 YYEEEE. The CDR3 sequence: CASNLLRDRSYNEQFF. Written as DNA, the CDR3 is TGTGCCAGCAATCTACTCCGGGACAGATCTTACAATGAGCAGTTCTTC.